This TCR beta chain was identified in a study of T cell responses to AZD1222 COVID-19 vaccine. The wider study: The analysis combined second doses at about 4 or about 12 weeks.

Assay: immunoSEQ multiplex PCR; the TCRdb copy retains only in-frame clones and omits some. Here the sample spans 150,000 to 160,000 clones, more than 90% being singletons. From germline, CDR1 is MDHEN and CDR2 SYDVKM. This CDR3 contains 16 residues. V was shortened by 3 bases and J by 4 bases, with 18 bases between the two germline ends. This clone is a singleton in its sample. The chain carries TRBV28 and TRBJ1-2; D possibly corresponds to TRBD1 (6 bases). The specimen was peripheral blood, collected on day 0 of AZD1222 vaccination. The TCR was taken from an adult in good health. The CDR3: CASSFLGGQSAYGYTF. The CDR3 DNA is TGTGCCAGCAGTTTTCTGGGTGGACAGTCTGCCTATGGCTACACCTTC.